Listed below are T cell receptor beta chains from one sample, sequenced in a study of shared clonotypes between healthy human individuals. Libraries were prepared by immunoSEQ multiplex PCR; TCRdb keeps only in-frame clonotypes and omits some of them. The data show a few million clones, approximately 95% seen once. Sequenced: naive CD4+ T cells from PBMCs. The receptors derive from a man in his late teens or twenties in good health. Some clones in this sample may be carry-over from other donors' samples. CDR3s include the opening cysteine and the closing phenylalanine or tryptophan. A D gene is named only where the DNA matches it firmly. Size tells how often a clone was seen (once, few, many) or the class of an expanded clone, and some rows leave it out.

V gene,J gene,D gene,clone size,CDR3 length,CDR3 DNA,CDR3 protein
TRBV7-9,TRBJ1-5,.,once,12,TGTGCCAGCAGCTTCCAGGGAATGACCCAGCATTTT,CASSFQGMTQHF
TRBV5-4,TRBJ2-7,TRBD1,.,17,TGTGCCAGCAGCTCAAACAACCGGGACAGGGGGCTTTACGAGCAGTACTTC,CASSSNNRDRGLYEQYF
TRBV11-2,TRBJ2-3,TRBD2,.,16,TGTGCCAGCAGCCTCAGGACTAGCGGTTTACCAGATACGCAGTATTTT,CASSLRTSGLPDTQYF
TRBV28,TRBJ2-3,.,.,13,TGTGCCAGCAGCTTGGACAGCCAAGGTACGCAGTATTTT,CASSLDSQGTQYF
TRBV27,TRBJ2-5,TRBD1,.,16,TGTGCCAGCAGACGAACTGTAGACAGGGCCTGGGAGACCCAGTACTTC,CASRRTVDRAWETQYF
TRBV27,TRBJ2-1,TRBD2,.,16,TGTGCCAGCAGGGGACTAGCGGTAAGCTCCTACAATGAGCAGTTCTTC,CASRGLAVSSYNEQFF
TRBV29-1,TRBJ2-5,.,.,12,TGCAGCGTTATGGGAGGCGAGGAGACCCAGTACTTC,CSVMGGEETQYF
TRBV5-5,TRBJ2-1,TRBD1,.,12,TGTGCCAGCAGCCGGGACAGTATTGAGCAGTTCTTC,CASSRDSIEQFF
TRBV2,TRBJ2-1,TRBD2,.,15,TGTGCCAGCAGTAGCCGTTCGGCGGGAGGTAATGAGCAGTTCTTC,CASSSRSAGGNEQFF
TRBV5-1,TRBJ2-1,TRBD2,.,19,TGCGCCAGCAGCTTTTTACCGCGCCTAGGGACTAGCGGACACAATGAGCAGTTCTTC,CASSFLPRLGTSGHNEQFF
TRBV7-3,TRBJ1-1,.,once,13,TGTGCCAGCAGCTTAAACGTCGGCACTGAAGCTTTCTTT,CASSLNVGTEAFF
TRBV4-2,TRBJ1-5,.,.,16,TGTGCCAGCAGCCAAGGACCGGACAGAGAGAGTCAGCCCCAGCATTTT,CASSQGPDRESQPQHF
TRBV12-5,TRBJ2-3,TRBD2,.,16,TGTGCTAGTGGTCCGGGACTAGCGTCTAGTACAGATACGCAGTATTTT,CASGPGLASSTDTQYF
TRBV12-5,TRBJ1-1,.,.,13,TGTGCTAGTCTCCAGGGACTGAACACTGAAGCTTTCTTT,CASLQGLNTEAFF
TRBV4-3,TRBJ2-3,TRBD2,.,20,TGCGCCAGCAGCCAAGAACCGGGAGGGACTAGCGGGAGTCTAATGAATACGCAGTATTTT,CASSQEPGGTSGSLMNTQYF
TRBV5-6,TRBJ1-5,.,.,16,TGTGCCAGCACCCAGAAGGGAGGGAGCCCCAATCAGCCCCAGCATTTT,CASTQKGGSPNQPQHF
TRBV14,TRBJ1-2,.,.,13,TGTGCCAGCAGCCCTCGTTCGTCCAATGGCTACACCTTC,CASSPRSSNGYTF
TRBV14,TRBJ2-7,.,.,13,TGTGCCAGCAGCCGTGGGGCCGCCTTTGCGCAGTACTTC,CASSRGAAFAQYF
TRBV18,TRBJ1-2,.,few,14,TGTGCCAGCTCACCGGGACGGATTAACTATGGCTACACCTTC,CASSPGRINYGYTF
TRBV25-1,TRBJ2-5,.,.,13,TGTGCCAGCAGTGAGGTTGCTGCGAAGACCCAGTACTTC,CASSEVAAKTQYF
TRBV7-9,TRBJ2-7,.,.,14,TGTGCCAGCAGCATTAGCGGCCTCCCCTACGAGCAGTACTTC,CASSISGLPYEQYF
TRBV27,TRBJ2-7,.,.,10,TGTGCCAGCAGGACCTACGAGCAGTACTTC,CASRTYEQYF
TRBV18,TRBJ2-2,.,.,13,TGTGCCAGCTCACCTAAGACAGTCGGGGAGCTGTTTTTT,CASSPKTVGELFF
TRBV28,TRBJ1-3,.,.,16,TGTGCCAGCAGTTTGGACAGCCTTCGCTCTGGAAACACCATATATTTT,CASSLDSLRSGNTIYF
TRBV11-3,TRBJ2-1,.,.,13,TGTGCCAGCAGCTTAAAAGGTCGGGCTGAGCAGTTCTTC,CASSLKGRAEQFF
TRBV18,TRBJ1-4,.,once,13,TGTGCCAGCTCAGCCGGGGTGTCCGAAAAACTGTTTTTT,CASSAGVSEKLFF
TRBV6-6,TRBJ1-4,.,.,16,TGTGCCAGCAGTTACTCGCTAGACAGGAATAATGAAAAACTGTTTTTT,CASSYSLDRNNEKLFF
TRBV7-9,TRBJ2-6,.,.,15,TGTGCCAGCAGCTTAGACAGGGCTGGGGCCAACGTCCTGACTTTC,CASSLDRAGANVLTF
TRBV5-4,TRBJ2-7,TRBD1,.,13,TGTGCCAGCAGCCACAGGGGTTTGCCCGAGCAGTACTTC,CASSHRGLPEQYF
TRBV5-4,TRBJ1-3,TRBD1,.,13,TGTGCCAGCAGTTCACGACAGGGGGACACCATATATTTT,CASSSRQGDTIYF
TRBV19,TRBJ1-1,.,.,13,TGTGCCAGTAGTATATTGGGGAGCGCTGAAGCTTTCTTT,CASSILGSAEAFF
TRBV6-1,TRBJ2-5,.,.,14,TGTGCCAGCAGTGAACTTCCAAGTTCGGAGACCCAGTACTTC,CASSELPSSETQYF
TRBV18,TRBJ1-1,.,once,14,TGTGCCAGCTCACGGGCGTCGGTTTGGGATGAAGCTTTCTTT,CASSRASVWDEAFF
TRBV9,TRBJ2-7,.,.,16,TGTGCCAGCAGCTCAGGGGGGACCTGGGGGAACTACGAGCAGTACTTC,CASSSGGTWGNYEQYF
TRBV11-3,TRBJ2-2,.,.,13,TGTGCCAGCAGCTTAGGTATTGCCGGGGAGCTGTTTTTT,CASSLGIAGELFF
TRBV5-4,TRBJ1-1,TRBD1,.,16,TGTGCCAGCAGCCCCGCCCTGGGACAGATGAACACTGAAGCTTTCTTT,CASSPALGQMNTEAFF
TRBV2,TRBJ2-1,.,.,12,TGTGCCAGCACGGAAGGATACGGTGAGCAGTTCTTC,CASTEGYGEQFF
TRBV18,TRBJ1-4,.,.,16,TGTGCCAGCTCACCAAGGACACTAGCAACTAATGAAAAACTGTTTTTT,CASSPRTLATNEKLFF
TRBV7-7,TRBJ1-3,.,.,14,TGTGCCAGCAGCCCATCTTCGCCTGGAAACACCATATATTTT,CASSPSSPGNTIYF
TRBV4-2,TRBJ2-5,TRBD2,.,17,TGTGCCAGCAGCCAAGATCCAATAGCGGGAGGGTCCGAGACCCAGTACTTC,CASSQDPIAGGSETQYF
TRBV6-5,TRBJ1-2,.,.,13,TGTGCCAGCAGAGCAGGGGCCTCCTATGGCTACACCTTC,CASRAGASYGYTF
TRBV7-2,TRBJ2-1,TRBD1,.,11,TGTGCCAGCAGCCTACAGGGGCCGCAGTTCTTC,CASSLQGPQFF
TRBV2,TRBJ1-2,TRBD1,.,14,TGTGCCAGCACTAGGACAGGGTTAAACTATGGCTACACCTTC,CASTRTGLNYGYTF
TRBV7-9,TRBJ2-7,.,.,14,TGTGCCAGCAGCTTTCTCGGTAGCTCCTACGAGCAGTACTTC,CASSFLGSSYEQYF
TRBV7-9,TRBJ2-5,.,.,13,TGTGCCAGCACCAGGACCAGCCAAGAGACCCAGTACTTC,CASTRTSQETQYF
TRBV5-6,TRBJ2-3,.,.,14,TGTGCCAGCAGCTTGGAGAGCACCACAGATACGCAGTATTTT,CASSLESTTDTQYF
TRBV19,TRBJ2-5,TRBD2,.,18,TGTGCCAGTAGTATAGGGTTACTAGCGGGAGGGAGGCAAGAGACCCAGTACTTC,CASSIGLLAGGRQETQYF
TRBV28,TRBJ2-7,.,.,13,TGTGCCAGCAGTTTATTACGAGCTAGTCAGCAGTACTTC,CASSLLRASQQYF
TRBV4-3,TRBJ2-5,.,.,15,TGCGCCAGCAGCCAAGAGTACAGGAGAACGGAGACCCAGTACTTC,CASSQEYRRTETQYF
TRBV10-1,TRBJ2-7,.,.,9,TGCGCCAGCCCGTACGAGCAGTACTTC,CASPYEQYF
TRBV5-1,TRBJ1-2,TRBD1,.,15,TGCGCCAGCAGACCTACCGGGGACAGGCCCTATGGCTACACCTTC,CASRPTGDRPYGYTF
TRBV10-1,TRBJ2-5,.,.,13,TGCGCCAGCAGTGAAAAAGACCAAGAGACCCAGTACTTC,CASSEKDQETQYF
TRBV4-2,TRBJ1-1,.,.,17,TGTGCCAGCAGCCGGACGGCAGGGACTACTAGGGGCACTGAAGCTTTCTTT,CASSRTAGTTRGTEAFF
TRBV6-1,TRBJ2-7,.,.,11,TGTGCCACCTCCCTAGCCTACGAGCAGTACTTC,CATSLAYEQYF